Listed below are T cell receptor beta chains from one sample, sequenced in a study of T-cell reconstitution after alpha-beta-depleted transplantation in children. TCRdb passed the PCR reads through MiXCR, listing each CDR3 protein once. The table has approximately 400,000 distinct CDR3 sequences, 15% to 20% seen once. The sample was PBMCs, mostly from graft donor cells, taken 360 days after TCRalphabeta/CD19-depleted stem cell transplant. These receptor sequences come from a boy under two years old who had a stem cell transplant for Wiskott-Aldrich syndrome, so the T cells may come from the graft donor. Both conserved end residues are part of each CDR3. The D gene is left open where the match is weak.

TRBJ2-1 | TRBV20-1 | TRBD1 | CSAHGQGEQFF
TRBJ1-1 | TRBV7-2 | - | CASSLDSTGLTEAFF
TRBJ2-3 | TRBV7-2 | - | CASSLARPLEGGTSTDTQYF
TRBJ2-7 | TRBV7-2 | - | CASSLDLGPSYEQYF
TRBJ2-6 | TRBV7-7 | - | CASSPNSVANVLTF
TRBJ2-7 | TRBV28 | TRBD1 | CASRFQGAGEQYF
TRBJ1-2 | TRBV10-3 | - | CAISEPTRRTTNYGYTF
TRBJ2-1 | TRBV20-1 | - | CSARGDYFNEQFF
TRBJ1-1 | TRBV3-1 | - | CASSQDLGHLNTEAFF
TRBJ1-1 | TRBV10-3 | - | CAIRGYTEAFF
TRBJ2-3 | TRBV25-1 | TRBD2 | CASSWREASTDTQYF
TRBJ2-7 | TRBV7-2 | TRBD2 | CASSLAGTTLLGGQYF
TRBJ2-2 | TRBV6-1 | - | CASNSGVHDTGELFF
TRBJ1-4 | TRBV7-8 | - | CASSLGQATTNEKLFF
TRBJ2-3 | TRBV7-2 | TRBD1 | CASSLAWDRFTDTQYF
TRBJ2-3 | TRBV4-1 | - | CASSQDFRTVFSTDTQYF
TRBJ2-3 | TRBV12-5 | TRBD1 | CASGLGDRGSSDTQYF
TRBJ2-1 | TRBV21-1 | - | CASDEQFF
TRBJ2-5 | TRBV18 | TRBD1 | CASSPSYRGGKETQYF
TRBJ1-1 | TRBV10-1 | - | CASSEFNRALKNTEAFF
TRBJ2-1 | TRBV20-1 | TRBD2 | CSARDQREPYNEQFF
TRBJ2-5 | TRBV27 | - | CASSSTRYSSETQYF
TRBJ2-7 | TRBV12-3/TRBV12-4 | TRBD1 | CAFSLGPRDRYSHYEQYF
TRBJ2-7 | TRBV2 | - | CASSQRTGMEQYF
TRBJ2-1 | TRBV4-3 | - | CASSQDGYNEQFF
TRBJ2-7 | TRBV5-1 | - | CASSIWDTYEQYF
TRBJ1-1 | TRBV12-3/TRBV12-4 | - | CASGNRVNTEAFF
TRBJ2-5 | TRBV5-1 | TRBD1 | CASSLGPTGGKGETQYF
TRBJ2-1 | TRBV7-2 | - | CASRGASNNEQFF
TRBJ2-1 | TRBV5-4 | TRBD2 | CASSSGLAWGYDEQFF
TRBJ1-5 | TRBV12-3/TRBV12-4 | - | CASSLGLGTPSNQPQHF
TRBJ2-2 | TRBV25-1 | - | CASSGPGNTGELFF
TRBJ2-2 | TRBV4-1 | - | CASSPRPPHSTGELFF
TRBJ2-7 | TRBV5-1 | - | CASSLGGTGINEQYF
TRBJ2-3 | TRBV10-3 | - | CAIRFREEDTQYF
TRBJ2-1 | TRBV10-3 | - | CAIRSTGYSYNEQFF
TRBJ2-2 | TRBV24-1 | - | CATSDPGRAPGELFF
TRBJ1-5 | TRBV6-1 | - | CASHGGGSEPQHF
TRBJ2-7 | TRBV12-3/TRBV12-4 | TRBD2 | CASSLEGLAYEQYF
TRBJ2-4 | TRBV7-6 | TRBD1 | CASSSRQGSAKNIQYF
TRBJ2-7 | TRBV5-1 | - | CASSPWGARSYEQYF
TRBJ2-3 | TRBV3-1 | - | CASSQQGALIGDTQYF
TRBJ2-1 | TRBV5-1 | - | CASSLLGLSSSYNEQFF
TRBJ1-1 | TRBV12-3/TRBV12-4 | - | CASSSPAGSNTEAFF
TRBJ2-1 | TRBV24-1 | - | CATSDSPIDEQFF